These T cell receptor beta chains were read from a single sample in a study of T cell responses to AZD1222 COVID-19 vaccine. Sequencing was performed with immunoSEQ multiplex PCR; in TCRdb, only in-frame clones are kept and a portion is missing. This table has around 170,000 clones, approximately 91% appearing once. This material consisted of peripheral blood, taken on day 0 of AZD1222 vaccination. The receptors here all came from an adult in good health. Each CDR3 is given with its conserved first and last residue. The order of the fields is D gene, J gene, clone size, V gene, CDR3 DNA, CDR3 protein. D genes are given only for firm matches. Expanded clones get a size class; other rows say once, few or many, or leave the size out.

.,TRBJ1-1,.,TRBV7-9,TGTGCCAGCAGTCGCGACACGAGAATCACTGAAGCTTTCTTT,CASSRDTRITEAFF
.,TRBJ1-4,.,TRBV3-1/TRBV3-2,TGTGCCAGCAGCTTAATGGGGACTGCAACTAATGAAAAACTGTTTTTT,CASSLMGTATNEKLFF
.,TRBJ2-7,.,TRBV7-2,TGTGCCAGCAGCTTAGTCGGGGGACTGGCCTACGAGCAGTACTTC,CASSLVGGLAYEQYF
.,TRBJ1-4,.,TRBV19,TGTGCCAGTAGTCCGCCCAGTGGTTTGGATGAAAAACTGTTTTTT,CASSPPSGLDEKLFF
.,TRBJ1-1,many,TRBV27,TGTGCCAGCAGTCTTATAGTTGAAACTGAAGCTTTCTTT,CASSLIVETEAFF
TRBD1,TRBJ2-7,.,TRBV9,TGTGCCAGCAGTTATAAGGGGACAGGGTCGTCCTACGAGCAGTACTTC,CASSYKGTGSSYEQYF
.,TRBJ1-1,once,TRBV12-3/TRBV12-4,TGTGCCAGCATGCGGGGGGCAGGGACTGAAGCTTTCTTT,CASMRGAGTEAFF
TRBD2,TRBJ2-7,.,TRBV6-2/TRBV6-3,TGTGCCAGCAGTTACGCCCCGGGGGGGCCCTACGAGCAGTACTTC,CASSYAPGGPYEQYF
TRBD1,TRBJ1-2,.,TRBV2,TGTGCCAGCAGTGGACAGGGCGGTGATGATGGCTACACCTTC,CASSGQGGDDGYTF
TRBD1,TRBJ2-7,once,TRBV7-2,TGTGCCAGCAGCCCGCGGACAGGGGTAGCCTACGAGCAGTACTTC,CASSPRTGVAYEQYF
.,TRBJ1-1,.,TRBV9,TGTGCCAGCAGCCCCGGGGGCAGGTCCTGGCCTGAAGCTTTCTTT,CASSPGGRSWPEAFF
TRBD2,TRBJ2-7,.,TRBV27,TGTGCCAGCAGTTTACGGGAGGGCCTGTACGAGCAGTACTTC,CASSLREGLYEQYF
.,TRBJ1-2,.,TRBV10-3,TGTGCCATCAGTAGGGACACTAACTATGGCTACACCTTC,CAISRDTNYGYTF
.,TRBJ2-7,.,TRBV29-1,TGCAGCGTTGCCAGAAACTCCTACGAGCAGTACTTC,CSVARNSYEQYF
.,TRBJ2-5,.,TRBV10-2,TGCGCCAGCAGCAATCGGGTAACCATGTTACAAGAGACCCAGTACTTC,CASSNRVTMLQETQYF
.,TRBJ1-5,.,TRBV6-2/TRBV6-3,TGTGCCAGCAGTCCCCATCAAAGGACAGCTCAAGAGCCCCAGCATTTT,CASSPHQRTAQEPQHF
TRBD1,TRBJ1-5,.,TRBV19,TGTGCCAGTAGTAGAAGACAGGGGGTAATCGACCAGCCCCAGCATTTT,CASSRRQGVIDQPQHF
.,TRBJ2-5,.,TRBV4-2,TGTGCCAGCAGCCAAGGGGTTAGGGGGCGGGGGTTAGAGACCCAGTACTTC,CASSQGVRGRGLETQYF
.,TRBJ1-3,few,TRBV19,TGTGCCAGTAGTATTAACAAGGCTGGAAACACCATATATTTT,CASSINKAGNTIYF
.,TRBJ2-7,once,TRBV7-3,TGTGCCAGCAGCTTAAAGGTTGGGGGGAACTACGAGCAGTACTTC,CASSLKVGGNYEQYF
.,TRBJ1-5,.,TRBV6-5,TGTGCCAGCAGTTCCCTGACAGGTGGTCAGCCCCAGCATTTT,CASSSLTGGQPQHF
TRBD2,TRBJ2-1,.,TRBV5-4,TGTGCCACCGAGACTAGCGGGAATGAGCAGTTCTTC,CATETSGNEQFF
TRBD1,TRBJ2-2,.,TRBV5-1,TGCGCCAGCAGCGGACAGGGGGGCACCGGGGAGCTGTTTTTT,CASSGQGGTGELFF
.,TRBJ2-7,.,TRBV7-2,TGTGCCAGCAGCTTAGTGCTAAATTACGAGCAGTACTTC,CASSLVLNYEQYF
.,TRBJ1-2,.,TRBV12-3/TRBV12-4,TGTGCCAGCAGCCTGGTCCCGCGCGGCTACACCTTC,CASSLVPRGYTF
TRBD2,TRBJ2-1,.,TRBV29-1,TGCAGCGTGGGGACTAACACACAACGTAAGGAGCAGTTCTTC,CSVGTNTQRKEQFF
.,TRBJ2-3,.,TRBV29-1,TGCAGCGTTCCAATTGGCACAGATACGCAGTATTTT,CSVPIGTDTQYF
TRBD1,TRBJ2-4,.,TRBV7-9,TGTGCCAGCAGCTTAATGCTGGGGACAGGGGACCTAGCCAAAAACATTCAGTACTTC,CASSLMLGTGDLAKNIQYF
TRBD1,TRBJ1-6,.,TRBV23-1,TGCGCCAGCCGCCCCGGACAGGGACGGTTTATTGATTCACCCCTCCACTTT,CASRPGQGRFIDSPLHF
.,TRBJ2-2,.,TRBV11-1,TGTGCCAGCAGCTTACTAATTGGAACCGGGGAGCTGTTTTTT,CASSLLIGTGELFF